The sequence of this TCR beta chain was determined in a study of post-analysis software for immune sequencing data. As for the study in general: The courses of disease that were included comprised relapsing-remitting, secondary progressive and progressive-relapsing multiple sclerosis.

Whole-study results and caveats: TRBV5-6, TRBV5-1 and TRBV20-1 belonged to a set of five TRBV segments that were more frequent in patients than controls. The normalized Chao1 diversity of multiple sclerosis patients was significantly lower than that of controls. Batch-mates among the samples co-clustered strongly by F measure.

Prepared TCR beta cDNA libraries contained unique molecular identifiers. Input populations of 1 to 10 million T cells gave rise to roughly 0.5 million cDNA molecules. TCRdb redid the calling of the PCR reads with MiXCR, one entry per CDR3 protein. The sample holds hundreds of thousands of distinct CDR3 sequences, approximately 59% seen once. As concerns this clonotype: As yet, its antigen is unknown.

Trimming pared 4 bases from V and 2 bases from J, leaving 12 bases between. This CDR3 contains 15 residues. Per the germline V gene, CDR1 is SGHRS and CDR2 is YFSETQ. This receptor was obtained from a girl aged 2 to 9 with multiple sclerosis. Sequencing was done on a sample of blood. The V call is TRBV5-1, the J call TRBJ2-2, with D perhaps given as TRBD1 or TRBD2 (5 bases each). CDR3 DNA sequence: TGCGCCAGCAGCCCACTCCGGGGCAACACCGGGGAGCTGTTTTTT. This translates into CASSPLRGNTGELFF.